These 26 T cell receptor beta chains originate from one sample sequenced in a study of CD8 T cells in Susac syndrome. RNA was extracted with the RNeasy kit, and a quantity of roughly 0.5 to 1 ug was reverse transcribed using random hexamers. From the immunoSEQ multiplex PCR reads, TCRdb called clonotypes with MiXCR, one entry per CDR3 protein. This sample has a few hundred thousand distinct CDR3 sequences, with roughly 81% found just once. The sequenced material came from CD8+ T cells from PBMCs. The receptors originated from a human donor with multiple sclerosis.

The chain joins TRBV7-9 to TRBJ2-7; 7 bases map to TRBD1. The CDR3 is 13 amino acids. Germline-derived CDR1 and CDR2 are SEHNR and FQNEAQ (reference sequence). V was pared by 5 bases and J by 7 bases, with 8 bases of the junction left unmatched. DNA for the CDR3: TGTGCCAGCAGCCCCCAGGGGGTACGGGAGCAGTACTTC. Encoded protein: CASSPQGVREQYF.

The chain carries TRBV27 and TRBJ2-7; the D gene is possibly TRBD1 (6 bases). V was clipped by 2 bases and J by 7 bases, with 21 bases between them. CDR3 length: 16 residues. Germline CDR1 MNHEY, CDR2 SMNVEV (reference sequence). In DNA, the CDR3 is TGTGCCAGCAGTTTAAGCAAGGGGGACCTTCCACGTGAGCAGTACTTC. This translates into CASSLSKGDLPREQYF.

This CDR3 is CASSLGQVNTEAFF. Here the CDR3 DNA reads TGTGCCAGCAGCCTGGGACAGGTGAACACTGAAGCTTTCTTT. This chain joins TRBV12-3 or TRBV12-4 and TRBJ1-1; 8 bases are shared with TRBD1. After removal of 6 bases from V and 0 bases from J, the junction contained 3 bases not matched to a gene. The CDR3 runs to 14 residues.

CDR3 sequence (DNA): TGTGCCAGCAGCTTTGGTGACTACGAGCAGTACTTC. Encoded protein: CASSFGDYEQYF. V usage is TRBV11-2 and J usage is TRBJ2-7; D not resolved. Looked up from germline, CDR1 is SGHAT and CDR2 is FQNNGV. V shed 3 bases and J shed 3 bases, with 6 bases lying between them. The length of the CDR3 is 12 residues. Full variable domain (outside the CDR3, taken from reference TRBV11-2 and TRBJ2-7): EAGVAQSPRYKIIEKRQSVAFWCNPISGHATLYWYQQILGQGPKLLIQFQNNGVVDDSQLPKDRFSAERLKGVDSTLKIQPAKLEDSAVYLCASSFGDYEQYFGPGTRLTVT.

The chain is built from TRBV7-3 and TRBJ2-1; 8 nucleotides line up with TRBD2. V lost 7 bases, J lost 2 bases, and 7 bases stayed unmatched. This CDR3 is built from 15 residues. Germline V CDR1 and CDR2: SGHTA, FQGTGA. The CDR3 region is CASTHIAGPYNEQFF. DNA for the CDR3: TGTGCCAGCACACACATAGCGGGACCCTACAATGAGCAGTTCTTC.

This chain connects TRBV20-1 to TRBJ2-2; D is unclear. Germline V gives CDR1 DFQATT, CDR2 SNEGSKA (reference sequence). The CDR3 has 14 amino acids. Between the trimmed V and J ends, which lost 3 bases and 0 bases, there was a span of 8 bases. Here the CDR3 DNA reads TGCAGTGCTAGTCGGAGCGCGAACACCGGGGAGCTGTTTTTT. Translated, it gives CSASRSANTGELFF.

The J gene is TRBJ2-5, the V gene TRBV24-1, with unresolved D. Germline lookup yields CDR1 KGHDR and CDR2 SFDVKD. The V and J ends lost 1 base and 1 base respectively, with 6 bases between them. The CDR3 is made up of 14 amino acids. Written as DNA, the CDR3 is TGTGCCACCAGTGATTTTGAGACCCAAGAGACCCAGTACTTC. It codes for CATSDFETQETQYF.

The chain employs TRBV28 and TRBJ2-4, with 12 bases that match TRBD2. V was clipped by 0 bases and J by 0 bases; unmatched bases: 12. The CDR3 runs 21 residues. CDR1 is MDHEN and CDR2 is SYDVKM in the germline V gene. The CDR3 loop reads CASSLCPTSGRQHLAKNIQYF. Here the CDR3 DNA reads TGTGCCAGCAGTTTATGCCCAACTAGCGGGAGGCAACATCTAGCCAAAAACATTCAGTACTTC.

The chain employs TRBV11-2 and TRBJ2-1; D is perhaps TRBD1 or TRBD2 (5 bases each). The CDR3 runs to 13 residues. V was trimmed by 0 bases and J by 8 bases, leaving 8 bases between them. Germline CDR1 is SGHAT and CDR2 is FQNNGV. CDR3 loop: CASSLDRGDEQFF. CDR3 bases: TGTGCCAGCAGCTTAGATAGGGGAGATGAGCAGTTCTTC.

The CDR3 coding sequence is TGCAGTGCTAGAGGAGGACAGTCGGTTCCCCTCCACTTT. Protein: CSARGGQSVPLHF. The J gene is TRBJ1-6, the V gene TRBV20-1, with D tentatively TRBD1 (6 bases). V lost 1 base and J lost 13, with 14 bases in between. Germline CDR1 is DFQATT and CDR2 is SNEGSKA (reference sequence). CDR3 length equals 13 residues.

This sequence joins TRBV30 and TRBJ2-7; possibly TRBD1 for D (6 bases). This CDR3 is 12 amino acids long. V lost 4 bases and J lost 4, with 11 bases in between. Germline V gives CDR1 GTSNPN, CDR2 SVGIG (reference sequence). As DNA, the CDR3 is TGTGCCTGGAATGACAGGACATACGAGCAGTACTTC. It codes for CAWNDRTYEQYF.

The CDR3 protein is CASSWAGSSYEQYF. The CDR3 DNA reads as TGTGCCAGCAGTTGGGCGGGGAGCTCCTACGAGCAGTACTTC. The V call is TRBV28, the J call TRBJ2-7, with D perhaps matching TRBD2 (6 bases). CDR1 MDHEN and CDR2 SYDVKM come from the germline V gene. The CDR3 runs 14 residues. Between the trimmed V and J ends, which lost 4 bases and 0 bases, there was a span of 10 bases.

Regarding this clonotype: A junction end diverges from the germline sequence, so it may reflect a read error. This chain joins TRBV6-2 or TRBV6-3 and TRBJ2-7, with D maybe TRBD2 (5 bases). This CDR3 has 16 residues. CDR1 is MNHEY and CDR2 is SVGEGT in the germline V gene. The DNA of the CDR3 is TGTGCCGGCAGTTACCATCCGGACTCCCGCTCCTACGAGCAGTACTTC. It specifies CAGSYHPDSRSYEQYF.

The chain uses TRBV5-1 and TRBJ2-1; possibly TRBD1 for D (5 bases). This CDR3 is 13 amino acids long. Per the germline V gene, CDR1 is SGHRS and CDR2 is YFSETQ. The V and J ends lost 4 bases and 9 bases respectively, with 14 bases between them. CDR3 region: CASSMDTGVEQFF. The CDR3, as DNA: TGCGCCAGCAGCATGGACACCGGAGTTGAGCAGTTCTTC.

This clonotype was recorded only once. The gene calls are TRBV6-1 and TRBJ2-1; TRBD2 matches at 10 bases. J was trimmed by 5 bases and V by 6 bases; bases with no gene match: 4. CDR3 length: 14 residues. The germline V gene encodes CDR1 MNHNS and CDR2 SASEGT. The CDR3 is CASRAGGPNNEQFF. Here the CDR3 DNA reads TGTGCCAGCAGAGCGGGAGGGCCGAACAATGAGCAGTTCTTC.

This clonotype was seen just once. CDR3: CASSYISGSPYEQYF. The DNA of the CDR3 is TGTGCCAGCAGTTACATTAGCGGGAGCCCCTACGAGCAGTACTTC. The V gene is TRBV6-5, the J gene TRBJ2-7; 9 nucleotides align to TRBD2. The ends lost 2 bases at V and 2 bases at J; junction bases unmatched: 4. Germline V CDR1 and CDR2: MNHEY, SVGAGI. The CDR3 is 15 residues long.

J is TRBJ2-7 and V is TRBV19, with a tentative D call TRBD1 (6 bases). CDR1 is LNHDA, CDR2 SQIVND, per germline (reference sequence). V was shortened by 3 bases and J by 2 bases, with 8 bases between the two germline ends. This CDR3 is built from 13 residues. The CDR3, as DNA: TGTGCCAGTAGTATCAGGGGAACCTACGAGCAGTACTTC. Its protein product is CASSIRGTYEQYF. The full variable domain, its missing parts supplied by reference TRBV19 and TRBJ2-7, is DGGITQSPKYLFRKEGQNVTLSCEQNLNHDAMYWYRQDPGQGLRLIYYSQIVNDFQKGDIAEGYSVSREKKESFPLTVTSAQKNPTAFYLCASSIRGTYEQYFGPGTRLTVT.

In its sample, this clonotype was seen once. V gene TRBV7-9 combines with J gene TRBJ1-1, with 9 positions matching TRBD1. J lost 4 bases, V lost 7 bases, and 7 bases had no gene match. Germline loops: CDR1 SEHNR, CDR2 FQNEAQ (reference sequence). The CDR3 spans 14 residues. CDR3 protein: CASTPDRGGTEAFF. The CDR3 DNA is TGTGCCAGCACCCCGGACAGGGGTGGCACTGAAGCTTTCTTT.

The genes are TRBV27 and TRBJ2-7; a possible D gene is TRBD1 (6 bases). Between the trimmed V and J ends, which lost 3 bases and 4 bases, there was a span of 10 bases. The germline V gene has CDR1 MNHEY and CDR2 SMNVEV (reference sequence). The CDR3 loop spans 13 amino acids. The CDR3 loop is CASSFSQGYEQYF. For the CDR3, the DNA is TGTGCCAGCAGTTTCTCCCAGGGGTACGAGCAGTACTTC.

The rearrangement joins TRBV5-1 to TRBJ2-1; 9 nucleotides agree with TRBD2. This CDR3 spans 14 amino acids. Per germline, CDR1 SGHRS and CDR2 YFSETQ. The trim removed 7 bases at V and 7 bases at J, leaving 9 bases unmatched. The CDR3 nucleotides read TGCGCCAGCGCGCGGGCTAGCGGGAAAAATGAGCAGTTCTTC. This sequence encodes CASARASGKNEQFF.

V and J are TRBV9 and TRBJ2-5; weak D call: TRBD2 (6 bases). Germline V gene data show CDR1 as SGDLS and CDR2 as YYNGEE. V was trimmed by 7 bases and J by 2 bases, leaving 15 bases between them. The CDR3 spans 14 residues. The chain's CDR3 is CASDGGGAQETQYF. DNA for the CDR3: TGTGCCAGCGATGGGGGAGGAGCTCAAGAGACCCAGTACTTC.

This sequence joins TRBV19 and TRBJ2-1; D unresolved. V lost 7 bases and J 10 bases, leaving 17 bases between the germline ends. CDR3 length: 13 amino acids. Germline V gives CDR1 LNHDA, CDR2 SQIVND (reference sequence). CDR3 in DNA: TGTGCCAGTAAGGGCCCCGGGTTGGGGGAGCAGTTCTTC. As protein: CASKGPGLGEQFF.

The chain uses TRBV2 and TRBJ2-7; perhaps TRBD1 as D (5 bases). V lost 6 bases and J 3 bases, leaving 15 bases between the germline ends. Germline CDR1 SNHLY, CDR2 FYNNEI. The CDR3 is made up of 14 amino acids. The CDR3 DNA sequence: TGTGCCAGCAGAGCTACAGGTACCGTCTACGAGCAGTACTTC. Translation gives CASRATGTVYEQYF.

The rearrangement joins TRBV7-8 to TRBJ1-3, with D hard to call. Germline CDR1 SGHVS, CDR2 FQNEAQ. V was clipped by 5 bases and J by 0 bases, with 17 bases between them. This CDR3 contains 17 residues. DNA of the CDR3: TGTGCCAGCAGCCTACGACCGATCTCAGGCTCTGGAAACACCATATATTTT. It is translated as CASSLRPISGSGNTIYF.

CDR3 sequence reads: CASSPDNGETQYF. CDR3 DNA sequence: TGTGCCAGCAGCCCCGACAACGGGGAGACCCAGTACTTC. The gene calls are TRBV14 and TRBJ2-5; D is uncertain. The germline V gene has CDR1 SGHDN and CDR2 FVKESK. The CDR3 has 13 residues. The V gene lost 4 bases and the J gene lost 5 bases, with 11 bases spanning the gap.

The J gene is TRBJ2-1, the V gene TRBV10-3; D remains unclear. The CDR3 has 13 amino acids. Trimming pared 4 bases from V and 7 bases from J, leaving 11 bases between. The germline V gene encodes CDR1 ENHRY and CDR2 SYGVKD. The CDR3 DNA is TGTGCCATCAGTGTTCAGACTGGGAATGAGCAGTTCTTC. This gives the protein CAISVQTGNEQFF.